Below are 19 T cell receptor beta chains sequenced from a single sample in a study of post-analysis software for immune sequencing data. Carried by the TCR beta cDNA libraries were unique molecular identifiers. MiXCR, run by TCRdb on the PCR reads, gives a single entry per CDR3 protein. The data contain more than 450,000 distinct CDR3 sequences, around a third of them seen just once; the ten biggest clones take up approximately 5.4%. Findings of the study overall: TRBV5-6, TRBV5-1 and TRBV20-1 belonged to a set of a handful of TRBV segments that were more frequent in patients than controls.

These receptors' targets are unknown. Material for sequencing was blood. These receptors all stem from a girl younger than 18 with multiple sclerosis.

V and J are TRBV29-1 and TRBJ2-3, with D perhaps TRBD2 (7 bases). The CDR3 is made up of 14 amino acids. CDR1 SQVTM and CDR2 ANQGSEA come from the germline V gene. Trimming removed 5 bases from V and 0 bases from J, with 12 bases in between. CDR3 sequence reads: CSVRGGLSTDTQYF. The CDR3 DNA follows: TGCAGCGTTCGCGGGGGCCTTAGCACAGATACGCAGTATTTT.

This clonotype was found a few times. The chain combines TRBV13 with TRBJ2-4, with 7 bases matching TRBD1. Gene TRBJ2-7 matches the end of the DNA better, so the J call may be wrong. This CDR3 comprises 15 residues. Germline-derived CDR1 and CDR2 are PRHDT and FYEKMQ (reference sequence). The DNA of the CDR3 is TGTGCCAGCAGCTTAGTTGGACAGGCCTCCTACGAGCAGTACTTC. Encoded protein: CASSLVGQASYEQYF.

This clonotype appeared a few times. The chain combines TRBV3-1 with TRBJ2-3, with 14 bases that match TRBD2. V lost 7 bases to trimming and J lost 11 bases; unmatched junction nucleotides: 8. Germline V gene lookup returns CDR1 LGHDT and CDR2 YNNKEL (reference sequence). The CDR3 spans 14 residues. The CDR3: CASTQKGLAGEQYF. Written as DNA, the CDR3 is TGTGCCAGCACCCAGAAGGGACTAGCGGGGGAGCAGTATTTT.

This clonotype was counted only a few times. This chain connects TRBV20-1 to TRBJ2-5; 7 bases agree with TRBD2. The J call is doubtful: the DNA matches TRBJ2-7 better. The CDR3 has 13 residues. Germline V gives CDR1 DFQATT, CDR2 SNEGSKA (reference sequence). The CDR3 region has the DNA TGCAGTGCTGAAAGCGGGGTAACCTACGAGCAGTACTTC. Residues: CSAESGVTYEQYF.

V gene TRBV27 combines with J gene TRBJ2-5, with D perhaps being TRBD1 or TRBD2 (5 bases each). Near its end, the DNA agrees better with TRBJ2-7, so the J call may be wrong. There are 14 residues in the CDR3. Germline CDR1 MNHEY, CDR2 SMNVEV (reference sequence). The CDR3 nucleotides read TGTGCCAGCAGTTTATGGGGGAGTGTGGGCGAGCAGTACTTC. As protein: CASSLWGSVGEQYF.

The table lists this clonotype with a few counts. This chain links TRBV5-1 with TRBJ2-1, with D maybe TRBD2 (7 bases). This CDR3 is built from 15 residues. V dropped 0 bases and J dropped 8 bases, with 15 bases sitting between them. Germline CDR1 is SGHRS and CDR2 is YFSETQ. The CDR3 DNA reads TGCGCCAGCAGCTTGGGAAATCAAGGGGGGGATGAGCAGTTCTTC. Translated: CASSLGNQGGDEQFF.

This clonotype was seen a single time. The V gene is TRBV5-1, the J gene TRBJ2-6, with D possibly being TRBD1 (6 bases). The V end was cut by 2 bases, the J end by 0 bases, with 18 bases between. The CDR3 totals 19 residues. Germline-derived CDR1 and CDR2 are SGHRS and YFSETQ. Written as DNA, the CDR3 is TGCGCCAGCAGCTTATTCCCGAGGGGGTCCCGCTCTGGGGCCAACGTCCTGACTTTC. Its protein is CASSLFPRGSRSGANVLTF. Drawing the rest from reference TRBV5-1 and TRBJ2-6, the complete variable domain is KAGVTQTPRYLIKTRGQQVTLSCSPISGHRSVSWYQQTPGQGLQFLFEYFSETQRNKGNFPGRFSGRQFSNSRSEMNVSTLELGDSALYLCASSLFPRGSRSGANVLTFGAGSRLTVL.

The genes are TRBV6-5 and TRBJ1-6, with D possibly being TRBD1 (6 bases). Trimming took 2 bases from V and 3 from J, leaving 8 bases between them. Germline assignment: CDR1 MNHEY and CDR2 SVGAGI. This CDR3 contains 15 residues. This chain's CDR3 is CASSYNRVYNSPLHF. CDR3 nucleotide sequence: TGTGCCAGCAGTTACAACAGGGTCTATAATTCACCCCTCCACTTT.

In this sample, this clonotype turned up many times. The junction departs from germline at one end; a sequencing error may be responsible. The chain recombines TRBV7-7 with TRBJ2-1, with 10 bases that match TRBD2. Germline V gene sequence: CDR1 SSHAT, CDR2 FNYEAQ (reference sequence). The CDR3 is 15 amino acids. CDR3 DNA: TGTGCTAGCAGCATAGCGGGGGGACGCGTGGATGAGCAGTTCTTC. This codes for CASSIAGGRVDEQFF. The full variable domain, in which reference TRBV7-7 and TRBJ2-1 provide the parts outside the CDR3, is GAGVSQSPRYKVTKRGQDVTLRCDPISSHATLYWYQQALGQGPEFLTYFNYEAQPDKSGLPSDRFSAERPEGSISTLTIQRTEQRDSAMYRCASSIAGGRVDEQFFGPGTRLTVL.

This clonotype was seen a few times. The rearrangement links TRBV6-5 to TRBJ1-1, with D uncertain. This CDR3 has 15 residues. Looked up from germline, CDR1 is MNHEY and CDR2 is SVGAGI. The V gene lost 2 bases and the J gene lost 1 base, with 11 bases spanning the gap. The CDR3 DNA sequence: TGTGCCAGCAGTTACGATGGCACCCAGAACACTGAAGCTTTCTTT. It specifies CASSYDGTQNTEAFF.

The chain is built from TRBV7-2 and TRBJ2-7; D tentatively reads TRBD1 or TRBD2 (5 bases each). The CDR3 runs 13 residues. Germline CDR1 is SGHTA and CDR2 is FQGNSA. V lost 1 base, J lost 6 bases, and 10 bases lay in between. The CDR3 DNA follows: TGTGCCAGCAGCTTAGGGAAGGGGACCGAGCAGTACTTC. It specifies CASSLGKGTEQYF.

In this sample, this clonotype turned up a few times. This rearrangement joins TRBV20-1 to TRBJ2-1, with a possible D match to TRBD2 (6 bases). The CDR3 spans 17 residues. Germline V gene data show CDR1 as DFQATT and CDR2 as SNEGSKA (reference sequence). Trimming stripped 5 bases from V and 1 base from J, with 21 bases between. DNA of the CDR3: TGCAGTGCTGGGGGACTCCCCCCAGCTGATTCCTACAATGAGCAGTTCTTC. Encoded protein: CSAGGLPPADSYNEQFF.

This sequence joins TRBV6-5 and TRBJ2-6; 7 bases map to TRBD1. There are 18 residues in the CDR3. Per the germline V gene, CDR1 is MNHEY and CDR2 is SVGAGI. Losses at the gene ends were 0 bases for V and 0 bases for J; bases not matched to a gene: 5. Written as DNA, the CDR3 is TGTGCCAGCAGTTACTCCTACAGGGGAAGCTCTGGGGCCAACGTCCTGACTTTC. Translation gives CASSYSYRGSSGANVLTF.

The rearrangement joins TRBV20-1 to TRBJ2-7; tentatively, D is TRBD2 (5 bases). The V gene lost 2 bases and the J gene lost 0 bases, with 17 bases spanning the gap. Germline V gene lookup returns CDR1 DFQATT and CDR2 SNEGSKA (reference sequence). The CDR3 totals 16 residues. CDR3 nucleotide sequence: TGCAGTGCTAGACCTTTAGGTCCGGGATACTCCTACGAGCAGTACTTC. Translating it yields CSARPLGPGYSYEQYF.

In its sample, this clonotype was seen a few times. This chain joins TRBV11-2 and TRBJ2-1, with D tentatively TRBD1 or TRBD2 (7 bases each). The germline CDR1 and CDR2 sequences are SGHAT and FQNNGV. The CDR3 length is 13 residues. V was cut by 5 bases and J by 4 bases, with 9 bases left in between. Here the CDR3 reads CASSQGGYNEQFF. The CDR3 coding sequence is TGTGCCAGCAGCCAGGGGGGGTACAATGAGCAGTTCTTC.

There are many counts of this clonotype. The chain has TRBV29-1 and TRBJ2-1; weak D call: TRBD2 (7 bases). Trimming removed 2 bases at V and 6 bases at J, with 14 bases between. Germline CDR1 reads SQVTM; CDR2 reads ANQGSEA. This CDR3 is built from 14 residues. DNA for the CDR3: TGCAGCGTTGAACGAGGGGGGGCCCCCAATGAGCAGTTCTTC. Its translation: CSVERGGAPNEQFF.

The chain combines TRBV9 with TRBJ2-5; D gene unclear. Germline CDR1 is SGDLS and CDR2 is YYNGEE. The CDR3 has 13 residues. V lost 0 bases, J lost 5 bases, and 8 bases lay in between. The CDR3 region is CASSVDGMETQYF. As DNA, the CDR3 is TGTGCCAGCAGCGTAGATGGGATGGAGACCCAGTACTTC.

This clonotype was detected many times. This rearrangement joins TRBV12-3 or TRBV12-4 to TRBJ1-6; no clear D gene. The length of the CDR3 is 15 residues. Trimming took off 6 bases at V and 7 bases at J, with 16 bases between the two ends. Here the CDR3 DNA reads TGTGCCAGCAGCCTGACAACGGGTCCGAATTCACCCCTCCACTTT. It encodes CASSLTTGPNSPLHF.

The chain links TRBV5-1 to TRBJ2-3, with 8 bases aligning to TRBD1. Trimming cost V 2 bases and J 1 base; bases outside gene matches: 6. Looked up from germline, CDR1 is SGHRS and CDR2 is YFSETQ. The CDR3 has 16 residues. The CDR3 spells CASSFSPTGGTDTQYF. The DNA of the CDR3 is TGCGCCAGCAGCTTCTCCCCGACAGGGGGCACAGATACGCAGTATTTT. Full variable domain (rest looked up from reference TRBV5-1 and TRBJ2-3): KAGVTQTPRYLIKTRGQQVTLSCSPISGHRSVSWYQQTPGQGLQFLFEYFSETQRNKGNFPGRFSGRQFSNSRSEMNVSTLELGDSALYLCASSFSPTGGTDTQYFGPGTRLTVL.